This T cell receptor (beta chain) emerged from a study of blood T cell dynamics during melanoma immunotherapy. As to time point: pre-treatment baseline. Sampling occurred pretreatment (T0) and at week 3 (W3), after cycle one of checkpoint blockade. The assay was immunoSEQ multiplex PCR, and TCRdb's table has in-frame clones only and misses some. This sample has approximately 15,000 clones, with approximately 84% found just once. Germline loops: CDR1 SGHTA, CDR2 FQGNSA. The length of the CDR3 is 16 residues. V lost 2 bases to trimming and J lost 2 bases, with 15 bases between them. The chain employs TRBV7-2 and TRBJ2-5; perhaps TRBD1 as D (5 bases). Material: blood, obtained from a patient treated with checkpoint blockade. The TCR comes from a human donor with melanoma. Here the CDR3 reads CASSLTPGPTQETQYF. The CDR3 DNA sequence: TGTGCCAGCAGCTTAACACCAGGGCCCACACAAGAGACCCAGTACTTC. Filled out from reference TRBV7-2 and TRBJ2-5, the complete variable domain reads GAGVSQSPSNKVTEKGKDVELRCDPISGHTALYWYRQSLGQGLEFLIYFQGNSAPDKSGLPSDRFSAERTGGSVSTLTIQRTQQEDSAVYLCASSLTPGPTQETQYFGPGTRLLVL.